What follows are 20 T cell receptor beta chains derived from one specimen sequenced in a study of blood T cell repertoires in COVID-19. Clones were read by immunoSEQ multiplex PCR, and TCRdb kept only the in-frame ones, dropping some. The sample lists fewer than 90,000 clones; more than 90% were seen once. The specimen was peripheral blood. These receptors all stem from a human donor with active COVID-19. The donor label of this sample is uncertain.

This chain uses TRBV3-1 (or the pseudogene TRBV3-2) with TRBJ1-2; TRBD1 might be the D (6 bases). Germline CDR1 and CDR2: LGHDT and YNNKEL (reference sequence). This CDR3 has 17 amino acids. V gave up 0 bases and J gave up 5 bases, with 19 bases separating them. Here the CDR3 reads CASSQDDGDTGWYGYTF. The CDR3 bases are TGTGCCAGCAGCCAAGACGATGGGGACACTGGCTGGTATGGCTACACCTTC.

In its sample, this clone was seen once. CDR3 bases: TGTGCCAGCAGTTATCGACAGTTCCCCTACGAGCAGTACTTC. Its translation: CASSYRQFPYEQYF. The chain employs TRBV27 and TRBJ2-7, with TRBD1 as a possible D gene (5 bases). V was trimmed by 4 bases and J by 2 bases, leaving 12 bases between them. Germline CDR1 and CDR2: MNHEY and SMNVEV (reference sequence). The CDR3 extends over 14 amino acids.

This chain links TRBV5-1 with TRBJ2-1; TRBD2 matches at 9 bases. J lost 0 bases, V lost 4 bases, and 20 bases had no gene match. Germline CDR1 is SGHRS and CDR2 is YFSETQ. The CDR3 runs to 21 residues. CDR3 region: CASSSGQRPGLALSSYNEQFF. Here the CDR3 DNA reads TGCGCCAGCAGCAGCGGACAGAGACCGGGACTAGCCCTGAGCTCCTACAATGAGCAGTTCTTC.

The V call is TRBV3-1 (or the pseudogene TRBV3-2), the J call TRBJ2-7; D is possibly TRBD2 (6 bases). The CDR3 sequence is 15 residues long. V was shortened by 1 base and J by 2 bases, with 12 bases between the two germline ends. The germline gives CDR1 LGHDT, CDR2 YNNKEL (reference sequence). The CDR3 nucleotides are TGTGCCAGCAGCCAAGTAGTGGGGGGTCCCTACGAGCAGTACTTC. It translates to CASSQVVGGPYEQYF.

The chain carries TRBV27 and TRBJ2-3; D perhaps matches TRBD2 (5 bases). Germline values: CDR1 MNHEY, CDR2 SMNVEV (reference sequence). Trimming pared 9 bases from V and 2 bases from J, leaving 18 bases between. The CDR3 sequence is 15 residues long. The CDR3 here is CASSRTARATDTQYF. The CDR3 DNA sequence: TGTGCCAGTTCTCGGACTGCGAGGGCCACAGATACGCAGTATTTT.

The rearrangement links TRBV9 to TRBJ1-6; D is ambiguous. This CDR3 is 14 amino acids long. From germline, CDR1 is SGDLS and CDR2 YYNGEE. V gave up 3 bases and J gave up 11 bases, with 15 bases separating them. CDR3 residues: CASSGQRGMPPLHF. The CDR3 region has the DNA TGTGCCAGCAGCGGCCAGCGGGGTATGCCACCCCTCCACTTT.

The rearrangement joins TRBV3-1 (or the pseudogene TRBV3-2) to TRBJ2-5; no clear D gene. The CDR3 runs 15 residues. The germline V gene encodes CDR1 LGHDT and CDR2 YNNKEL (reference sequence). The V and J ends lost 1 base and 2 bases respectively, with 11 bases between them. The CDR3 bases are TGTGCCAGCAGCCAAGGGGCCGACCGGCAAGAGACCCAGTACTTC. This gives the protein CASSQGADRQETQYF.

This chain joins TRBV7-9 and TRBJ2-3, with a weak D call TRBD2 (6 bases). Between the trimmed V and J ends, which lost 5 bases and 9 bases, there was a span of 24 bases. The CDR3 is 16 residues long. Germline loops: CDR1 SEHNR, CDR2 FQNEAQ (reference sequence). The CDR3 DNA follows: TGTGCCAGCAGCCGACCGGGACTCCCTCTCTTTGAGACGCAGTATTTT. It codes for CASSRPGLPLFETQYF. Supplemented by reference TRBV7-9 and TRBJ2-3, the full variable domain reads DTGVSQNPRHKITKRGQNVTFRCDPISEHNRLYWYRQTLGQGPEFLTYFQNEAQLEKSRLLSDRFSAERPKGSFSTLEIQRTEQGDSAMYLCASSRPGLPLFETQYFGPGTRLTVL.

The V gene is TRBV3-1 (or the pseudogene TRBV3-2), the J gene TRBJ2-7; possible D gene TRBD2, 6 bases. Trimming pared 4 bases from V and 2 bases from J, leaving 12 bases between. The germline V gene encodes CDR1 LGHDT and CDR2 YNNKEL (reference sequence). This CDR3 has 14 amino acids. The CDR3 reads CASSRGLGTYEQYF. Written as DNA, the CDR3 is TGTGCCAGCAGCCGGGGACTTGGGACCTACGAGCAGTACTTC.

This clone was recorded once. CDR3 sequence (DNA): TGTGCCAGCTCGACCGGGACACTAAATGAGCAGTTCTTC. It specifies CASSTGTLNEQFF. The rearrangement uses TRBV27 and TRBJ2-1, with D maybe TRBD1 (6 bases). Trimming cost V 8 bases and J 7 bases, with 15 bases left between them. The germline V gene encodes CDR1 MNHEY and CDR2 SMNVEV (reference sequence). This CDR3 is built from 13 residues.

The chain links TRBV11-2 to TRBJ1-2, with TRBD1 as a possible D gene (6 bases). Per germline, CDR1 SGHAT and CDR2 FQNNGV. V was shortened by 0 bases and J by 0 bases, with 11 bases between the two germline ends. The CDR3 runs to 16 residues. CDR3 in amino acids: CASSLETGYTNYGYTF. CDR3 nucleotide sequence: TGTGCCAGCAGCTTAGAAACAGGGTATACTAACTATGGCTACACCTTC.

The chain recombines TRBV29-1 with TRBJ2-2; 10 positions match TRBD1. J lost 7 bases, V lost 7 bases, and 6 bases had no gene match. This CDR3 spans 13 amino acids. CDR1 SQVTM and CDR2 ANQGSEA come from the germline V gene. In DNA form, the CDR3 reads TGCAGCGGCGGGACAGGGGCGATCGGGGAGCTGTTTTTT. This codes for CSGGTGAIGELFF.

DNA for the CDR3: TGTGCCAGCTCCCTACAACAGGGAACCGGGGAGCTGTTTTTT. Translation: CASSLQQGTGELFF. The chain combines TRBV18 with TRBJ2-2; maybe TRBD1 (6 bases). V lost 6 bases to trimming and J lost 5 bases, with 13 bases between them. Germline lookup yields CDR1 KGHSH and CDR2 LQKENI. The CDR3 is 14 amino acids.

V is TRBV11-3 and J is TRBJ2-7; a weak D match, TRBD1 (6 bases). The V end lost 6 bases, the J end lost 3 bases, and 12 bases lay between the germline ends. The CDR3 spans 13 residues. Germline CDR1 is SGHNT and CDR2 is YENEEA. CDR3 amino acids: CASSHTTGYEQYF. The CDR3 bases are TGTGCCAGCAGTCACACGACAGGCTACGAGCAGTACTTC.

The chain links TRBV7-2 to TRBJ1-5, with D possibly matching TRBD1 (6 bases). CDR1 is SGHTA and CDR2 is FQGNSA in the germline V gene. The CDR3 totals 16 residues. V was clipped by 5 bases and J by 0 bases, with 14 bases between them. CDR3 region: CASSPGGGRSNQPQHF. CDR3 bases: TGTGCCAGCAGCCCCGGGGGGGGGCGTAGCAATCAGCCCCAGCATTTT. The full variable domain, in which reference TRBV7-2 and TRBJ1-5 provide the parts outside the CDR3, is GAGVSQSPSNKVTEKGKDVELRCDPISGHTALYWYRQSLGQGLEFLIYFQGNSAPDKSGLPSDRFSAERTGGSVSTLTIQRTQQEDSAVYLCASSPGGGRSNQPQHFGDGTRLSIL.

This sequence joins TRBV5-6 and TRBJ2-2, with 7 bases lining up with TRBD1. Germline V CDR1 and CDR2: SGHDT, YYEEEE. The trim removed 2 bases at V and 6 bases at J, leaving 1 base unmatched. This CDR3 contains 13 residues. The CDR3 spells CASSLGGPGELFF. In nucleotides, the CDR3 is TGTGCCAGCAGCTTAGGGGGCCCCGGGGAGCTGTTTTTT. Full variable domain (missing parts from reference TRBV5-6 and TRBJ2-2): DAGVTQSPTHLIKTRGQQVTLRCSPKSGHDTVSWYQQALGQGPQFIFQYYEEEERQRGNFPDRFSGHQFPNYSSELNVNALLLGDSALYLCASSLGGPGELFFGEGSRLTVL.

The V and J genes are TRBV6-5 and TRBJ1-4; tentative D call: TRBD1 (6 bases). The V gene lost 9 bases and the J gene lost 0 bases, with 11 bases spanning the gap. From germline, CDR1 is MNHEY and CDR2 SVGAGI. The CDR3 loop spans 14 amino acids. The CDR3: CASSQGPTNEKLFF. The CDR3, as DNA: TGTGCCAGTTCACAGGGCCCAACTAATGAAAAACTGTTTTTT.

The chain is built from TRBV24-1 and TRBJ2-7; 12 bases are shared with TRBD2. The CDR3 extends over 14 amino acids. Losses at the gene ends were 7 bases for V and 7 bases for J; bases not matched to a gene: 7. From germline, CDR1 is KGHDR and CDR2 SFDVKD. CDR3 sequence (DNA): TGTGCCACCAGCCTGACTAGCGGGAGCAGAGAGCAGTACTTC. Protein: CATSLTSGSREQYF.

V and J are TRBV18 and TRBJ1-1; 9 nucleotides match TRBD1. Looked up from germline, CDR1 is KGHSH and CDR2 is LQKENI. V shed 6 bases and J 3 bases; nucleotides not matched to a gene: 8. This CDR3 region has 15 residues. CDR3 coding DNA: TGTGCCAGCTCGACAACAGGGGGCGCCGACACTGAAGCTTTCTTT. This gives the protein CASSTTGGADTEAFF.

The rearrangement joins TRBV7-2 to TRBJ2-7; tentatively, D is TRBD1 (5 bases). The CDR3 runs to 15 residues. Deletions cut 5 bases from V and 1 base from J, with 15 bases between. CDR1 is SGHTA, CDR2 FQGNSA, per germline. CDR3 nucleotide sequence: TGTGCCAGCAGCGTAAGTCCACAGGCGTCCTACGAGCAGTACTTC. Translation gives CASSVSPQASYEQYF.